This T cell receptor (beta chain) was documented in a study of T cells in Graves' hyperthyroidism and ophthalmopathy. This clonotype has a count of ten or more. Its antigen is currently unknown. The V end lost 7 bases, the J end lost 4 bases, and 16 bases lay between the germline ends. The V gene's germline CDR1 is SQVTM and CDR2 ANQGSEA. This CDR3 comprises 13 residues. Stable hyperthyroidism: no ophthalmopathy progression over 18 months of follow-up. Study-level findings and limits: The model anticipated ophthalmopathy a median approximately 6.5 months pre-onset.

Using RNA transcripts as the source, TCR beta CDR3 regions were amplified. First-round RT-PCR of the TCR CDR3 relied on the HTBI primer set. One entry per CDR3 protein, called by TCRdb with MiXCR from the multiplex PCR reads. The sample has 560,000 or so distinct CDR3 sequences, roughly 46% seen once. This TCR derives from a young woman with Graves' hyperthyroidism. The chain uses TRBV29-1 and TRBJ1-2; possible D gene TRBD1, 5 bases. The sequenced sample was peripheral blood or thyroid tissue (not recorded which). CDR3 residues: CSADSTRSYGYTF. The CDR3, as DNA: TGCAGCGCCGACAGTACGAGGAGCTATGGCTACACCTTC. The full variable domain, with the rest looked up from reference TRBV29-1 and TRBJ1-2, is SAVISQKPSRDICQRGTSLTIQCQVDSQVTMMFWYRQQPGQSLTLIATANQGSEATYESGFVIDKFPISRPNLTFSTLTVSNMSPEDSSIYLCSADSTRSYGYTFGSGTRLTVV.